Below are 22 T cell receptor beta chains sequenced from a single sample in a study of blood T cell repertoires in COVID-19. Data came from immunoSEQ multiplex PCR; TCRdb stores just in-frame clones and leaves some out. The table has 200,000 to 250,000 clones, approximately 90% seen once. The sample comprised peripheral blood. The receptor source for this set is a woman aged 18-29 years who had recovered from COVID-19.

The table lists this clone with a count of one. The chain carries TRBV11-2 and TRBJ2-5; D possibly corresponds to TRBD2 (6 bases). The CDR3 spans 14 residues. Germline V gene data show CDR1 as SGHAT and CDR2 as FQNNGV. V lost 5 bases and J 5 bases, leaving 15 bases between the germline ends. CDR3 nucleotide sequence: TGTGCCAGCAGCCCGGGGTACGGGAGTGAGACCCAGTACTTC. It is translated as CASSPGYGSETQYF.

This clone was observed a handful of times. This CDR3 reads CASRLALTSSYNEQFF. The DNA of the CDR3 is TGTGCAAGTCGCTTAGCCCTCACTAGCTCCTACAATGAGCAGTTCTTC. The V call is TRBV12-2, the J call TRBJ2-1; the table's TRBD2 call for D was not verified on the DNA. TRBV12-2 is a pseudogene. CDR3 size: 16 residues.

The CDR3 bases are TGTGCCAGCAGCTCGAGACAGGTCATCCAGAATCAGCCCCAGCATTTT. Protein product: CASSSRQVIQNQPQHF. V is TRBV11-3 and J is TRBJ1-5; TRBD1 might be the D (6 bases). Germline V gene data show CDR1 as SGHNT and CDR2 as YENEEA. CDR3 length equals 16 residues. Trimming cost V 4 bases and J 4 bases, with 17 bases left between them.

The rearrangement joins TRBV6-5 to TRBJ2-5; 10 bases are a match to TRBD2. The germline gives CDR1 MNHEY, CDR2 SVGAGI. This CDR3 comprises 14 residues. V dropped 3 bases and J dropped 5; count of bases not matched to a gene: 3. CDR3 sequence: CASSYISGGETQYF. For the CDR3, the DNA is TGTGCCAGCAGTTATATTAGCGGGGGGGAGACCCAGTACTTC.

The chain recombines TRBV25-1 with TRBJ1-6; 8 bases line up with TRBD1. The V and J ends lost 11 bases and 7 bases, in that order; junction bases with no gene match: 10. Germline-derived CDR1 and CDR2 are MGHDK and SYGVNS. CDR3 size: 14 residues. CDR3 DNA: TGTGCCGCCCGGCCAGGGGGCGAAAATTCACCCCTCCACTTT. This codes for CAARPGGENSPLHF. Drawing the rest from reference TRBV25-1 and TRBJ1-6, the complete variable domain is EADIYQTPRYLVIGTGKKITLECSQTMGHDKMYWYQQDPGMELHLIHYSYGVNSTEKGDLSSESTVSRIRTEHFPLTLESARPSHTSQYLCAARPGGENSPLHFGNGTRLTVT.

This clone was detected only once. The chain combines TRBV5-4 with TRBJ2-7, with a tentative D call TRBD1 (6 bases). This CDR3 is built from 14 residues. CDR1 is SGHNT, CDR2 YYREEE, per germline (reference sequence). V was shortened by 4 bases and J by 2 bases, with 13 bases between the two germline ends. The CDR3 protein is CASSVDRFTYEQYF. The CDR3 DNA reads TGTGCCAGCAGCGTGGACAGATTTACCTACGAGCAGTACTTC. Together with reference TRBV5-4 and TRBJ2-7, the CDR3 gives the full variable domain: ETGVTQSPTHLIKTRGQQVTLRCSSQSGHNTVSWYQQALGQGPQFIFQYYREEENGRGNFPPRFSGLQFPNYSSELNVNALELDDSALYLCASSVDRFTYEQYFGPGTRLTVT.

CDR3 amino acids: CASKYKYDRENTEAFF. CDR3 nucleotide sequence: TGTGCCAGCAAATACAAATATGACAGGGAGAACACTGAAGCTTTCTTT. The genes are TRBV2 and TRBJ1-1; 7 bases align to TRBD1. V was clipped by 7 bases and J by 1 base; unmatched bases: 12. Germline values: CDR1 SNHLY, CDR2 FYNNEI. The CDR3 loop spans 16 amino acids.

V usage is TRBV7-9 and J usage is TRBJ1-3; 8 bases align to TRBD1. The length of the CDR3 is 14 residues. Trimming took 3 bases from V and 3 from J; bases not matched to a gene: 1. The germline gives CDR1 SEHNR, CDR2 FQNEAQ (reference sequence). CDR3 region: CASSFDRGGNTIYF. In DNA, the CDR3 is TGTGCCAGCAGCTTCGACAGGGGTGGAAACACCATATATTTT. Complete variable domain (other parts from reference TRBV7-9 and TRBJ1-3): DTGVSQNPRHKITKRGQNVTFRCDPISEHNRLYWYRQTLGQGPEFLTYFQNEAQLEKSRLLSDRFSAERPKGSFSTLEIQRTEQGDSAMYLCASSFDRGGNTIYFGEGSWLTVV.

The gene calls are TRBV11-2 and TRBJ2-3; no firm D call. CDR3 length: 14 amino acids. From germline, CDR1 is SGHAT and CDR2 FQNNGV. V was clipped by 6 bases and J by 0 bases, with 10 bases between them. The CDR3 coding sequence is TGTGCCAGCAGAAACCTACCTAGCACAGATACGCAGTATTTT. Translated, it gives CASRNLPSTDTQYF.

V usage is TRBV7-3 and J usage is TRBJ2-1; D is unclear. CDR3 size: 15 residues. The germline CDR1 and CDR2 sequences are SGHTA and FQGTGA. The V end was cut by 2 bases, the J end by 8 bases, with 16 bases between. DNA of the CDR3: TGTGCCAGCAGCTTAGGGTTAAACACAGTCGATGAGCAGTTCTTC. Protein sequence: CASSLGLNTVDEQFF.

This clone has just a few counts. This sequence joins TRBV27 and TRBJ1-5; possibly TRBD1 for D (6 bases). In germline, CDR1 is MNHEY, CDR2 SMNVEV (reference sequence). This CDR3 is built from 12 residues. The V end was cut by 5 bases, the J end by 9 bases, with 11 bases between. CDR3 amino acids: CASSTGLRPQHF. The DNA for the CDR3 is TGTGCCAGCAGTACAGGGTTACGGCCCCAGCATTTT.

This clone has only one observation. This sequence joins TRBV30 and TRBJ2-7; 7 positions agree with TRBD1. The CDR3 runs to 14 residues. Germline V lookup: CDR1 GTSNPN, CDR2 SVGIG (reference sequence). With V trimmed by 4 bases and J by 7 bases, 13 bases remained unmatched. The chain's CDR3 is CAWTTWDRAKEQYF. CDR3 DNA: TGTGCCTGGACCACCTGGGACAGAGCTAAAGAGCAGTACTTC.

This chain uses TRBV5-1 with TRBJ2-2, with 8 positions matching TRBD1. Germline CDR1 reads SGHRS; CDR2 reads YFSETQ. The CDR3 has 16 amino acids. Trimming took 0 bases from V and 4 from J; bases not matched to a gene: 5. CDR3 bases: TGCGCCAGCAGCTTGGGAAACAGGGGGACCACCGGGGAGCTGTTTTTT. This translates into CASSLGNRGTTGELFF.

The chain joins TRBV20-1 to TRBJ1-5; tentative D call: TRBD1 (6 bases). This CDR3 has 11 amino acids. Germline V lookup: CDR1 DFQATT, CDR2 SNEGSKA (reference sequence). Trimming stripped 6 bases from V and 6 bases from J, with 9 bases between. For the CDR3, the DNA is TGCAGTGCCCAGGGGAGTCAGCCCCAGCATTTT. As protein: CSAQGSQPQHF.

The rearrangement uses TRBV7-6 and TRBJ2-7; D is undetermined. Per the germline V gene, CDR1 is SGHVS and CDR2 is FNYEAQ. The CDR3 spans 11 residues. Trimming took off 4 bases at V and 2 bases at J, with 3 bases between the two ends. CDR3 in amino acids: CASSSTYEQYF. The DNA of the CDR3 is TGTGCCAGCAGCTCAACCTACGAGCAGTACTTC.

The chain recombines TRBV4-3 with TRBJ1-2; possible D gene TRBD1, 6 bases. CDR3 length: 16 amino acids. The germline V and J ends were trimmed by 0 bases and 1 base, with 12 bases remaining between them. CDR1 is LGHNA and CDR2 is YSLEER in the germline V gene. CDR3 sequence: CASSQEDSRINYGYTF. CDR3 DNA: TGCGCCAGCAGCCAAGAGGACAGCCGTATTAACTATGGCTACACCTTC.

The chain couples TRBV19 to TRBJ1-2; D is unresolved. The CDR3 has 13 residues. Germline V CDR1 and CDR2: LNHDA, SQIVND (reference sequence). V lost 5 bases, J lost 4 bases, and 11 bases lay in between. The CDR3 reads CASSSGMGYGYTF. The CDR3 DNA reads as TGTGCCAGTAGTTCCGGGATGGGCTATGGCTACACCTTC.

This clone showed up just once. The chain joins TRBV7-9 to TRBJ2-5; TRBD2 matches 13 bases. The CDR3 length is 16 residues. The trim removed 5 bases at V and 5 bases at J, leaving 8 bases unmatched. Per the germline V gene, CDR1 is SEHNR and CDR2 is FQNEAQ (reference sequence). Written as DNA, the CDR3 is TGTGCCAGCAGCCAGGGACTAGCGGGATTCGGGGAGACCCAGTACTTC. Translated: CASSQGLAGFGETQYF.

The sample holds a few counts of this clone. V usage is TRBV2 and J usage is TRBJ2-3, with 8 bases lining up with TRBD2. CDR1 and CDR2 from the germline V gene are SNHLY and FYNNEI. This CDR3 comprises 16 residues. Losses at the gene ends were 1 base for V and 3 bases for J; bases not matched to a gene: 6. In nucleotides, the CDR3 is TGTGCCAGCAGTGAAGGAGCGGGAGTTTTGACAGATACGCAGTATTTT. Its protein is CASSEGAGVLTDTQYF.

The CDR3 DNA reads as TGCGCCAGCAGCTTGGAGAACAGCTACGAGCAGTACTTC. Translation: CASSLENSYEQYF. V and J are TRBV5-1 and TRBJ2-7; unclear D gene. Germline CDR1 reads SGHRS; CDR2 reads YFSETQ. This CDR3 has 13 amino acids. V lost 0 bases to trimming and J lost 3 bases, with 7 bases between them. Variable domain in full (rest from reference TRBV5-1 and TRBJ2-7): KAGVTQTPRYLIKTRGQQVTLSCSPISGHRSVSWYQQTPGQGLQFLFEYFSETQRNKGNFPGRFSGRQFSNSRSEMNVSTLELGDSALYLCASSLENSYEQYFGPGTRLTVT.

The V call is TRBV6-5, the J call TRBJ1-2, with D possibly matching TRBD1 (5 bases). Germline CDR1 MNHEY, CDR2 SVGAGI. The CDR3 consists of 14 residues. V lost 7 bases and J 5 bases, leaving 17 bases between the germline ends. CDR3 nucleotide sequence: TGTGCCAGCAACCTAAGGGGAACAGTTTATGGCTACACCTTC. This encodes CASNLRGTVYGYTF.

The rearrangement joins TRBV6-5 to TRBJ1-1; possibly TRBD1 for D (5 bases). V was pared by 4 bases and J by 8 bases, with 11 bases between. Germline V gene lookup returns CDR1 MNHEY and CDR2 SVGAGI. This CDR3 has 12 residues. DNA of the CDR3: TGTGCCAGCAGTTCACCAGGGAACGAAGCTTTCTTT. Protein: CASSSPGNEAFF.